Below, one T cell receptor (beta chain) is given with its context. No antigen is known for it. The data stem from a study of molecular identifiers for immune sequencing clone quantification. Turning to the study itself: Four of five RNA aliquots from about 19,000 or 110,000 naive CD8 T cells were sequenced. Study-wide points: Jurkat TCR RNA spiked in from one cell (amid some 1 million naive cells) was reportedly detectable.

Naive CD8 T cells were sorted, and the gate applied was CD8+CD4-CCR7+CD45RA+. This CDR3 contains 16 residues. Looked up from germline, CDR1 is MNHEY and CDR2 is SVGEGT. Trimming left V 2 bases short and J 5 bases short, with 19 bases between. Methods described previously were used for bulk TCR libraries, and listed TCR primers were applied. TCRdb independently ran MiXCR on the PCR reads; one entry per CDR3 protein. The sample holds more than 250,000 distinct CDR3 sequences, about a fifth seen once. The sample taken for sequencing was naive CD8+ T cells from blood, with Jurkat cell RNA spiked in. Subset defined: FACS-sorted CD8+CD4-CCR7+CD45RA+ naive T cells. The V gene is TRBV6-2 or TRBV6-3, the J gene TRBJ2-7; D not resolved. The TCR was taken from a human donor in good health. Some libraries in this study had Jurkat cell RNA spiked in. CDR3 nucleotides: TGTGCCAGCAGTTACGGTTTGATGGGTAAACCCCACGAGCAGTACTTC. Protein sequence: CASSYGLMGKPHEQYF.